This TCR beta chain appears in the sequencing data of a study of control samples from healthy donors and cancer patients. TCRdb keeps only in-frame clones here, not all; method: immunoSEQ multiplex PCR. The data contain 120,000 to 150,000 clones, about 90% of them singletons. The length of the CDR3 is 13 residues. Between the trimmed V and J ends, which lost 3 bases and 1 base, there was a span of 3 bases. CDR1 and CDR2 (germline): SNHLY, FYNNEI. Sequencing was done on a sample of blood. The receptor was derived from a man in his late teens or twenties in good health. This chain joins TRBV2 and TRBJ2-2, with D unresolved. The CDR3 sequence is CASSEGNTGELFF. CDR3 nucleotides: TGTGCCAGCAGTGAGGGGAACACCGGGGAGCTGTTTTTT.